This is a list of T cell receptor beta chains from one sample in a study of T-cell memory formation after mild COVID-19. TCRdb fed the 5' RACE reads into MiXCR, producing one record per CDR3 protein. The sample consists of approximately 65,000 distinct CDR3 sequences, about a tenth of them appearing once. Sequencing was done on a sample of PBMCs or a T cell subset sorted from them (not recorded which). The receptor set was obtained from a man aged 18 to 30 who had mild COVID-19 (a few samples of this study predate the infection). Cell type and time point are not known. Each CDR3 is given with its conserved first and last residue. A D gene is named only where the DNA matches it firmly. Expanded clones are given a class, and other clones once, few, many or no size at all.

v_call	clone_size	d_call	j_call	cdr3_aa	cdr3_nt
TRBV5-1	many	NA	TRBJ2-2	CASSLAVNTGELFF	TGCGCCAGCAGCTTGGCCGTGAACACCGGGGAGCTGTTTTTT
TRBV3-1	few	TRBD1	TRBJ2-3	CASSQGQGARGSDTQYF	TGTGCCAGCAGCCAGGGACAGGGGGCTCGGGGAAGTGATACGCAGTATTTT
TRBV20-1	NA	TRBD1	TRBJ2-2	CSARASDRVGTGELFF	TGCAGTGCTAGAGCCTCGGACAGGGTGGGGACCGGGGAGCTGTTTTTT
TRBV5-1	NA	TRBD2	TRBJ2-1	CASSFSGGAEEQFF	TGCGCCAGCAGCTTTAGCGGGGGGGCAGAGGAGCAGTTCTTC
TRBV20-1	few	NA	TRBJ1-4	CSAQGSVDEKLFF	TGCAGTGCCCAAGGTTCGGTCGACGAAAAACTGTTTTTT
TRBV5-1	many	TRBD2	TRBJ2-3	CASSRSGGLTDTQYF	TGCGCCAGCAGCCGTAGCGGGGGGCTCACAGATACGCAGTATTTT
TRBV7-3	medium-sized	NA	TRBJ1-1	CASSHSGGLNTEAFF	TGTGCCAGCAGCCACAGTGGCGGCCTTAACACTGAAGCTTTCTTT
TRBV29-1	NA	NA	TRBJ1-1	CSVGDTEAFF	TGCAGCGTCGGGGACACTGAAGCTTTCTTT
TRBV5-1	few	NA	TRBJ1-5	CASSPGEGNQPQHF	TGCGCCAGCAGCCCCGGGGAGGGCAATCAGCCCCAGCATTTT
TRBV7-2	NA	NA	TRBJ2-3	CASSPRRGRSTDTQYF	TGTGCCAGCAGCCCCCGCCGGGGGCGGAGCACAGATACGCAGTATTTT
TRBV9	few	NA	TRBJ1-3	CASSGLQVGGNTIYF	TGTGCCAGCAGCGGATTACAGGTGGGAGGAAACACCATATATTTT
TRBV10-3	few	NA	TRBJ1-5	CAITSDRNKPQHF	TGTGCCATCACCTCCGACAGAAATAAGCCCCAGCATTTT
TRBV7-2	NA	TRBD2	TRBJ2-3	CDSSRGLAQLTDTQYF	TGTGACAGCAGCAGGGGACTAGCGCAGTTAACAGATACGCAGTATTTT
TRBV5-1	few	NA	TRBJ2-2	CASRKGSVGTGELFF	TGCGCCAGCCGGAAGGGTAGCGTAGGAACCGGGGAGCTGTTTTTT
TRBV5-1	many	TRBD1	TRBJ2-7	CASSTPGQGPYEQYF	TGCGCCAGCAGCACTCCGGGACAGGGACCCTACGAGCAGTACTTC
TRBV7-2	few	TRBD1	TRBJ2-7	CASSLTGLLEQYF	TGTGCCAGCAGTTTGACAGGGCTTTTGGAGCAGTACTTC
TRBV12-3/TRBV12-4	medium-sized	NA	TRBJ2-1	CASSLSSGGKTYNEQFF	TGTGCCAGCAGTTTGAGTTCGGGGGGCAAAACCTACAATGAGCAGTTCTTC
TRBV7-8	NA	NA	TRBJ1-5	CASSLDSGAYSNQPQHF	TGTGCCAGCAGCTTAGATTCAGGCGCGTATAGCAATCAGCCCCAGCATTTT
TRBV10-3	NA	NA	TRBJ2-2	CAISELTGFTGELFF	TGTGCCATCAGTGAGCTCACAGGGTTTACCGGGGAGCTGTTTTTT
TRBV7-2	medium-sized	NA	TRBJ1-6	CASTLDGNSPLHF	TGTGCCAGCACCCTAGACGGAAATTCACCCCTCCACTTT
TRBV7-7	NA	TRBD1	TRBJ1-6	CASSLGNGTGVGSPLHF	TGTGCCAGCAGCTTAGGGAACGGGACAGGGGTCGGATCACCCCTCCACTTT
TRBV5-1	many	NA	TRBJ2-2	CASSPDGNTGELFF	TGCGCCAGCAGCCCCGACGGGAACACCGGGGAGCTGTTTTTT
TRBV12-3/TRBV12-4	NA	NA	TRBJ2-7	CASSRTAGNYEQYF	TGTGCCAGCAGTAGAACTGCGGGGAACTACGAGCAGTACTTC
TRBV20-1	few	TRBD1	TRBJ1-4	CSARDPGTGHEKLFF	TGCAGTGCTAGAGATCCAGGGACAGGGCATGAAAAACTGTTTTTT
TRBV5-1	NA	NA	TRBJ1-2	CASSNVPLYGYTF	TGCGCCAGCAGCAACGTCCCGCTTTATGGCTACACCTTC
TRBV20-1	many	TRBD2	TRBJ2-1	CSARVGGAVNEQFF	TGCAGTGCTAGGGTCGGGGGGGCCGTCAATGAGCAGTTCTTC
TRBV4-3	few	NA	TRBJ2-5	CASSQATEETQYF	TGCGCCAGCAGCCAAGCGACAGAAGAGACCCAGTACTTC
TRBV5-5	NA	TRBD2	TRBJ2-5	CASSLYSGGETQYF	TGTGCCAGCAGCCTCTATAGCGGGGGAGAGACCCAGTACTTC
TRBV12-3/TRBV12-4	many	TRBD1	TRBJ1-6	CASSLGTGRNSPLHF	TGTGCCAGCAGTCTAGGGACAGGGAGGAATTCACCCCTCCACTTT